Detailed here is one TCR beta chain. Its antigen is undetermined. These data belong to a study of beta chain features in type 1 diabetes. The authors sorted CD4+ naive, central memory, regulatory and stem cell-like memory cells via CD45RO/CCR7/CD25/CD127/CD95/CD27. Study-wide results and caveats: Reads derived from cDNA could over-represent cells showing high TCR expression. There were fewer insertions and more deletions at the VDJ junctions of type 1 diabetes patients. Among patients, naive, central memory and Treg TCRB repertoires appeared more similar than among healthy donors.

Sequencing targeted expressed TCRB transcripts, as all isolated RNA had been reverse transcribed. Measured with immunoSEQ multiplex PCR; TCRdb has only the in-frame clones, and not every one. The sample has roughly 500,000 clones; 30% are singletons. The CDR3 length is 13 residues. V lost 3 bases and J lost 4, with 10 bases in between. Germline CDR1 reads GTSNPN; CDR2 reads SVGIG (reference sequence). This TCR derives from a man aged 18 to 35 in good health. The V gene is TRBV30, the J gene TRBJ1-5; a weak D match, TRBD1 (6 bases). The source material was naive CD4+ T cells from blood. CDR3 region: CAWSQGTNQPQHF. DNA of the CDR3: TGTGCCTGGAGCCAGGGGACGAATCAGCCCCAGCATTTT.